The 6 T cell receptor beta chains reported below all come from one sample, sequenced in a study of vaccination and CD4 T cells after COVID-19. Their cognate antigens are unknown. The treatment is: approximately 9-day PBMC culture with coronavirus spike peptide pools or control peptides (ViraFEST assay). The Oncomine TCR Beta short-read assay was what sequenced the DNA obtained from cultured CD4+ T cells. In TCRdb, the PCR reads were re-called with MiXCR into one record per CDR3 protein. The sample comprises some 18,000 distinct CDR3 sequences, approximately 53% of which are singletons, and roughly 6.5% rests with the top ten. The specimen was CD4+ T cells from blood, cultured in vitro. The receptors here all came from a human donor who had recovered from COVID-19.

This clonotype was seen only a few times. The J gene is TRBJ1-2, the V gene TRBV7-9; tentatively, D is TRBD1 (5 bases). This CDR3 spans 12 amino acids. Germline-derived CDR1 and CDR2 are SEHNR and FQNEAQ (reference sequence). V was clipped by 4 bases and J by 8 bases, with 11 bases between them. CDR3 region: CASSSPTDGYTF. The CDR3 DNA is TGTGCCAGCAGCTCTCCGACAGACGGCTACACCTTC.

This clonotype has just one count. This chain links TRBV5-1 with TRBJ1-2; D is possibly TRBD1 (5 bases). The CDR3 is 12 residues long. The V gene's germline CDR1 is SGHRS and CDR2 YFSETQ. With 1 base removed from V and 6 bases from J, the gap between germline ends came to 7 bases. The CDR3 DNA is TGCGCCAGCAGCTTGCAAGGGGATGGCTACACCTTC. Encoded protein: CASSLQGDGYTF. The full variable domain, with the rest looked up from reference TRBV5-1 and TRBJ1-2, is KAGVTQTPRYLIKTRGQQVTLSCSPISGHRSVSWYQQTPGQGLQFLFEYFSETQRNKGNFPGRFSGRQFSNSRSEMNVSTLELGDSALYLCASSLQGDGYTFGSGTRLTVV.

The CDR3 reads CSARGLAGVGGSYNEQFF. CDR3 DNA sequence: TGCAGTGCTAGGGGGCTAGCGGGAGTTGGAGGTTCTTACAATGAGCAGTTCTTC. This chain connects TRBV20-1 to TRBJ2-1; TRBD2 aligns across 10 bases. Unmatched junction bases numbered 15, after V lost 3 bases and J lost 4 bases. The CDR3 covers 18 residues. The germline V gene encodes CDR1 DFQATT and CDR2 SNEGSKA (reference sequence).

V and J are TRBV27 and TRBJ1-3, with a tentative D call TRBD1 (6 bases). CDR1 and CDR2 (germline): MNHEY, SMNVEV (reference sequence). The V end was cut by 8 bases, the J end by 11 bases, with 16 bases between. There are 12 residues in the CDR3. The CDR3 protein is CASRTPTGAIYF. DNA for the CDR3: TGTGCCAGCCGAACCCCGACAGGAGCCATATATTTT.

To note about this clonotype: At one boundary the junction diverges from the germline segment, which might be a read error. The chain uses TRBV20-1 and TRBJ2-3, with D possibly matching TRBD1 (7 bases). CDR3 length equals 15 residues. Per the germline V gene, CDR1 is DFQATT and CDR2 is SNEGSKA (reference sequence). The CDR3 loop reads CSAGDRASGTDTQYF. DNA of the CDR3: TGCAGTGCTGGAGACAGGGCTAGCGGCACAGATACGCAGTATTTT.

Only a few counts were recorded for this clonotype. J is TRBJ1-1 and V is TRBV7-8; a weak D match, TRBD1 (5 bases). CDR1 and CDR2 from the germline V gene are SGHVS and FQNEAQ. The CDR3 is made up of 14 amino acids. Between the trimmed V and J ends, which lost 5 bases and 0 bases, there was a span of 10 bases. The CDR3 DNA follows: TGTGCCAGCAGCGCAACAGGAATGAACACTGAAGCTTTCTTT. Its protein product is CASSATGMNTEAFF.